The source of this T cell receptor beta chain is a study of blood T cell repertoires in COVID-19. Study-wide background: COVID-19 samples collected from the United States, Italy and Spain covered acute and convalescent phases. Sources were T cells, B-cell-depleted T cells, or PBMCs; the material itself was cDNA or gDNA.

The CDR3 loop spans 15 amino acids. The V segment lost 4 bases and the J segment 6 bases; nucleotides outside the gene matches: 8. Germline values: CDR1 SQVTM, CDR2 ANQGSEA. In the authors' workflow: Nucleated cell counts were estimated from reference gene primer amplification. TCRdb's table, derived via immunoSEQ multiplex PCR, lists solely in-frame clones and lacks some. V, J and clone size are taken as reported in that table, and D and trimming were inferred from the DNA itself. The table shows tens of thousands of clones, with roughly 83% occurring only once. The sample taken for sequencing was peripheral blood. This receptor was taken from a man between 65 and 80 years old with acute or convalescent COVID-19. This chain links TRBV29-1 with TRBJ2-1; 11 positions agree with TRBD1. The CDR3: CSVATLGTGGNEQFF. For the CDR3, the DNA is TGCAGCGTTGCAACTTTGGGGACAGGGGGCAATGAGCAGTTCTTC.